The next 28 T cell receptor beta chains were all read from a single sample in a study of T cells expressing NK-cell markers. Reprocessing the 5' RACE reads, TCRdb reports a single entry for every CDR3 protein and omits DNA. Its clone listing holds about 110,000 distinct CDR3 sequences. Material for sequencing was blood T cells: a sorted CD56 or NKG2C T cell subset, CD4+ or CD8+ T cells, or bulk PBMC T cells (not recorded which). These receptors originate from a woman aged 18 to 75 in good health.

The chain uses TRBV28 and TRBJ2-3. This CDR3 is built from 12 residues. Germline values: CDR1 MDHEN, CDR2 SYDVKM. Here the CDR3 reads CASSWTEDTQYF.

The rearrangement joins TRBV4-1 to TRBJ1-5; as DNA is missing, the TRBD1 call by TCRdb cannot be tested. From germline, CDR1 is MGHRA and CDR2 YSYEKL. CDR3 length equals 14 residues. The CDR3: CASSQTGTGQPQHF.

The V and J genes are TRBV5-1 and TRBJ1-2. CDR1 is SGHRS and CDR2 is YFSETQ in the germline V gene. This CDR3 has 12 amino acids. CDR3 amino acids: CASEGGGPGVTF. Supplemented by reference TRBV5-1 and TRBJ1-2, the full variable domain reads KAGVTQTPRYLIKTRGQQVTLSCSPISGHRSVSWYQQTPGQGLQFLFEYFSETQRNKGNFPGRFSGRQFSNSRSEMNVSTLELGDSALYLCASEGGGPGVTFGSGTRLTVV.

This chain uses TRBV5-6 with TRBJ2-1; lacking DNA, the TRBD2 call made by TCRdb goes unchecked. Germline-derived CDR1 and CDR2 are SGHDT and YYEEEE. The CDR3 loop spans 16 amino acids. CDR3 amino acids: CASSLGGGGPFNEQFF.

The chain uses TRBV4-1 and TRBJ2-1; TCRdb names TRBD1, which stays unverified in the absence of DNA. Germline V gene lookup returns CDR1 MGHRA and CDR2 YSYEKL. The CDR3 extends over 16 amino acids. CDR3 amino acids: CASSQEPGGSYNEQFF.

The V gene is TRBV6-5, the J gene TRBJ2-1. CDR3 length: 11 residues. Germline V gene sequence: CDR1 MNHEY, CDR2 SVGAGI. The chain's CDR3 is CASSYLHEQFF.

The chain carries TRBV6-6 and TRBJ2-1; lacking DNA, the TRBD2 call made by TCRdb goes unchecked. This CDR3 has 12 amino acids. The germline gives CDR1 MNHNY, CDR2 SVGAGI (reference sequence). This CDR3 reads CASSPYPHEQFF.

J is TRBJ1-1 and V is TRBV4-1; TCRdb's D gene call, TRBD1, goes unchecked for lack of DNA. There are 15 residues in the CDR3. The germline V gene encodes CDR1 MGHRA and CDR2 YSYEKL. CDR3 loop: CASSQGYRGRTEAFF.

The chain employs TRBV18 and TRBJ1-5. The germline V gene has CDR1 KGHSH and CDR2 LQKENI. The CDR3 spans 15 residues. CDR3 region: CASSPSVDSNQPQHF.

The chain couples TRBV7-8 to TRBJ1-5; the D call from TCRdb, TRBD1, cannot be confirmed without DNA. The CDR3 has 16 amino acids. Germline loops: CDR1 SGHVS, CDR2 FQNEAQ. The CDR3 sequence is CASSLGPRGGTRPQHF. The full variable domain, with the rest looked up from reference TRBV7-8 and TRBJ1-5, is GAGVSQSPRYKVAKRGQDVALRCDPISGHVSLFWYQQALGQGPEFLTYFQNEAQLDKSGLPSDRFFAERPEGSVSTLKIQRTQQEDSAVYLCASSLGPRGGTRPQHFGDGTRLSIL.

This chain connects TRBV19 to TRBJ1-1. CDR3 size: 14 residues. The germline V gene has CDR1 LNHDA and CDR2 SQIVND (reference sequence). CDR3 residues: CASRTGLMNTEAFF.

The chain links TRBV28 to TRBJ2-1; as DNA is missing, the TRBD2 call by TCRdb cannot be tested. The germline CDR1 and CDR2 sequences are MDHEN and SYDVKM. CDR3 size: 16 residues. Here the CDR3 reads CASKEAGGTPYNEQFF.

This chain uses TRBV20-1 with TRBJ2-1; no DNA is available, so the TRBD2 call from TCRdb remains unchecked. Per germline, CDR1 DFQATT and CDR2 SNEGSKA (reference sequence). This CDR3 is 15 amino acids long. Here the CDR3 reads CSARDQPSGNNEQFF.

This sequence joins TRBV20-1 and TRBJ2-2; TCRdb reports TRBD1, a call that lacks DNA to check it against. The CDR3 sequence is 17 residues long. CDR1 is DFQATT and CDR2 is SNEGSKA in the germline V gene (reference sequence). This chain's CDR3 is CSARENDRDSGTGELFF.

The chain links TRBV9 to TRBJ1-1. The CDR3 has 13 residues. Germline loops: CDR1 SGDLS, CDR2 YYNGEE. CDR3 in amino acids: CASSAPGGEQAFF.

The V and J genes are TRBV10-1 and TRBJ2-1; the D gene TCRdb calls, TRBD2, cannot be checked with no DNA. In germline, CDR1 is WNHNN, CDR2 SYGVQD (reference sequence). This CDR3 is 14 amino acids long. This CDR3 is CASSFEQPAGEQFF.

This chain uses TRBV5-6 with TRBJ2-3; the TRBD1 assignment by TCRdb is unverifiable without DNA. Germline-derived CDR1 and CDR2 are SGHDT and YYEEEE. CDR3 size: 15 residues. The CDR3: CASSRPAGGGPVKYF.

The rearrangement uses TRBV29-1 and TRBJ2-3; TCRdb outputs TRBD2, but without DNA this stays unchecked. Germline assignment: CDR1 SQVTM and CDR2 ANQGSEA. The CDR3 has 14 amino acids. CDR3 in amino acids: CSVAGGASTDTQYF.

V usage is TRBV19 and J usage is TRBJ1-5; TCRdb selects TRBD1, and the lack of DNA leaves this call unchecked. In germline, CDR1 is LNHDA, CDR2 SQIVND (reference sequence). This CDR3 has 15 residues. The CDR3 loop is CASSIPQGQNQPQHF.

The chain has TRBV6-2 or TRBV6-3 and TRBJ2-5; TCRdb names TRBD2, which stays unverified in the absence of DNA. CDR1 and CDR2 from the germline V gene are MNHEY and SVGEGT. CDR3 length: 15 amino acids. CDR3 sequence: CASRRGVSVGETQYF.

This chain joins TRBV7-3 and TRBJ2-1; TCRdb proposes TRBD1, but this gene call is untestable without DNA. The CDR3 has 15 amino acids. Germline CDR1 reads SGHTA; CDR2 reads FQGTGA. CDR3 protein: CASRLAGGIYNEQFF.

V usage is TRBV29-1 and J usage is TRBJ1-2. The germline gives CDR1 SQVTM, CDR2 ANQGSEA. The CDR3 covers 13 residues. The CDR3: CSVNPPGLYGYTF.

The chain combines TRBV12-3 or TRBV12-4 with TRBJ1-6; TCRdb's assignment of TRBD1 cannot be checked, as there is no DNA. The CDR3 totals 14 residues. The CDR3 sequence: CASSPDTNNSPLHF.

This chain uses TRBV6-2 or TRBV6-3 with TRBJ2-2; TCRdb's D call, TRBD2, is unchecked because there is no DNA. The CDR3 spans 17 residues. Looked up from germline, CDR1 is MNHEY and CDR2 is SVGEGT. The CDR3 spells CASYSGNRALNAGELFF.

The V call is TRBV7-2, the J call TRBJ2-1; the TCRdb call, TRBD1, lacks DNA for checking. The V gene's germline CDR1 is SGHTA and CDR2 FQGNSA. This CDR3 region has 14 residues. The CDR3 protein is CASKLAGAYNEQFF.

The chain has TRBV4-2 and TRBJ2-3; TCRdb names TRBD1, which stays unverified in the absence of DNA. There are 15 residues in the CDR3. Germline values: CDR1 LGHNA, CDR2 YNFKEQ. CDR3 in amino acids: CASSQAGGGTDTQYF.

V is TRBV12-3 or TRBV12-4 and J is TRBJ2-1; TCRdb returns TRBD1, unconfirmable since there is no DNA. This CDR3 has 13 amino acids. CDR3 amino acids: CASSYRPDNEQFF.

This chain links TRBV20-1 with TRBJ2-3; the D call from TCRdb, TRBD2, cannot be confirmed without DNA. The length of the CDR3 is 17 residues. Germline CDR1 is DFQATT and CDR2 is SNEGSKA (reference sequence). CDR3: CSARASRTSGSMDTQYF.